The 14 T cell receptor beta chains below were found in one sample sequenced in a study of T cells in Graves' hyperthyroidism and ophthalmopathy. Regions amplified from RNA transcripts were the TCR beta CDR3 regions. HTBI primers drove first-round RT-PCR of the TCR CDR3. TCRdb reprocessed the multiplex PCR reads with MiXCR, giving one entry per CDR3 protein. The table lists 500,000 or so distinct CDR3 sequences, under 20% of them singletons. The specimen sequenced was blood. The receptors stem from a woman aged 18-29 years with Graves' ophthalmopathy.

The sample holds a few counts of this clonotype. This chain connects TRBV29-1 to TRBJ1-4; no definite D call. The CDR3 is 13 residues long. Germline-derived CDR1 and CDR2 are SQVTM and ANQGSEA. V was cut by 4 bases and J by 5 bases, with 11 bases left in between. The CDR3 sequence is CSVAQTENEKLFF. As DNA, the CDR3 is TGCAGCGTTGCACAGACGGAGAATGAAAAACTGTTTTTT.

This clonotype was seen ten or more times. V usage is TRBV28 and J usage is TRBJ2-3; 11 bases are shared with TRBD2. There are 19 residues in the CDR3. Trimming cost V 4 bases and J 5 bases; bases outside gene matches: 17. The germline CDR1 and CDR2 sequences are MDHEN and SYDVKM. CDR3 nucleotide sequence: TGTGCCAGCAGTTCGTCCCTTAGCGGGAGGGCCCCGAAAAAAGATACGCAGTATTTT. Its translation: CASSSSLSGRAPKKDTQYF.

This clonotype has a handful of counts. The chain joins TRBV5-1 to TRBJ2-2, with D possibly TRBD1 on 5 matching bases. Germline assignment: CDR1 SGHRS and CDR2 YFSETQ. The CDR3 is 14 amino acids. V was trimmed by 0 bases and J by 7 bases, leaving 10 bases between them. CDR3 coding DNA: TGCGCCAGCAGCTTGGACAGGCTAAGCGGGGAGCTGTTTTTT. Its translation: CASSLDRLSGELFF. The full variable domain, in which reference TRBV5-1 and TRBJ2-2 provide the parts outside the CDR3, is KAGVTQTPRYLIKTRGQQVTLSCSPISGHRSVSWYQQTPGQGLQFLFEYFSETQRNKGNFPGRFSGRQFSNSRSEMNVSTLELGDSALYLCASSLDRLSGELFFGEGSRLTVL.

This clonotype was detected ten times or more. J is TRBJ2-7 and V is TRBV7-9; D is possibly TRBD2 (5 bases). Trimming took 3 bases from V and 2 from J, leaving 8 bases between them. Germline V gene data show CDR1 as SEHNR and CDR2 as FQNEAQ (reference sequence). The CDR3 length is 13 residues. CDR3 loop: CASSLWRTYEQYF. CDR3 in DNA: TGTGCCAGCAGCTTGTGGAGGACCTACGAGCAGTACTTC.

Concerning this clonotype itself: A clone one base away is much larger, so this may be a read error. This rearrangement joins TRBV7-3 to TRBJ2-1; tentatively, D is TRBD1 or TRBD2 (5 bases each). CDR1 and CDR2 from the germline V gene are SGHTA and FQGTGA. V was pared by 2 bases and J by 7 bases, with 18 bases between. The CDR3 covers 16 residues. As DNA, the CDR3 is TGTGCCAGCAGCTTAGGGGGACCGGCCTGGGGGAATGAGCAGTTCTTC. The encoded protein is CASSLGGPAWGNEQFF.

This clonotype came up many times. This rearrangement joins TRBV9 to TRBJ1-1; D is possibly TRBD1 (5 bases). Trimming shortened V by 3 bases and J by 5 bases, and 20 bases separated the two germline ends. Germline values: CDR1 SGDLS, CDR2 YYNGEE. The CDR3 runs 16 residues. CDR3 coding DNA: TGTGCCAGCAGCGCCCCGGACACCTCCGAGGGAACTGAAGCTTTCTTT. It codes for CASSAPDTSEGTEAFF.

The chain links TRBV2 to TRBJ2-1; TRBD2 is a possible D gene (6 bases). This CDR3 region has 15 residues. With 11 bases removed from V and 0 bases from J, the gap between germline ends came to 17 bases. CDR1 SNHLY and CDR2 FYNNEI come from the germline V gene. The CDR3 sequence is CAGTGRSLSYNEQFF. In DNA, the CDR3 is TGTGCCGGCACGGGGAGGTCACTCTCCTACAATGAGCAGTTCTTC.

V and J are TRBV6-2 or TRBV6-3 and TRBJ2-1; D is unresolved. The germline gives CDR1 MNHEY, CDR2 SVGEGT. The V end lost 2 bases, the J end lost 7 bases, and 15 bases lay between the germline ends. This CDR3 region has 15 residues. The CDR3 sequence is CASSYKPGFGNEQFF. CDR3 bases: TGTGCCAGCAGTTACAAACCGGGCTTCGGGAATGAGCAGTTCTTC.

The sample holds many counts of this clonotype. The CDR3 DNA reads TGTGCCAGCAGTTTAGTAGCGGGGCACCGATCCTACGAGCAGTACTTC. Protein product: CASSLVAGHRSYEQYF. The chain joins TRBV12-3 or TRBV12-4 to TRBJ2-7; 8 bases are shared with TRBD2. The CDR3 extends over 16 amino acids. V gave up 1 base and J gave up 1 base; unmatched junction bases: 6.

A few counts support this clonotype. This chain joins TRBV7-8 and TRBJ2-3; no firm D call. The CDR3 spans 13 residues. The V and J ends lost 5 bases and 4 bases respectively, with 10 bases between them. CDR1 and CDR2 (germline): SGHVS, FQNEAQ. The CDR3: CASSPWAADTQYF. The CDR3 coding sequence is TGTGCCAGCAGCCCCTGGGCCGCAGATACGCAGTATTTT. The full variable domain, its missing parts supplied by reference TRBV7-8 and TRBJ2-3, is GAGVSQSPRYKVAKRGQDVALRCDPISGHVSLFWYQQALGQGPEFLTYFQNEAQLDKSGLPSDRFFAERPEGSVSTLKIQRTQQEDSAVYLCASSPWAADTQYFGPGTRLTVL.

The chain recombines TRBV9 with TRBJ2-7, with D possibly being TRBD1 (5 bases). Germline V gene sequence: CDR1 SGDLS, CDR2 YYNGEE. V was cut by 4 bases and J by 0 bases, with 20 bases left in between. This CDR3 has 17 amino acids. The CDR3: CASSMDNSRDFSYEQYF. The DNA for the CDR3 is TGTGCCAGCAGCATGGACAACAGCAGGGATTTCTCCTACGAGCAGTACTTC.

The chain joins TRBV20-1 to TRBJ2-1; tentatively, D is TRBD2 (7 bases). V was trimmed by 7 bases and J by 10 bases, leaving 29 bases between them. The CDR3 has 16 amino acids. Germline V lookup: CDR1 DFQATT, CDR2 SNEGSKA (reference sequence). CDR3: CSGTASGGSGLREQFF. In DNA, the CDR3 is TGCAGTGGCACAGCATCGGGGGGCAGTGGGTTAAGGGAGCAGTTCTTC.

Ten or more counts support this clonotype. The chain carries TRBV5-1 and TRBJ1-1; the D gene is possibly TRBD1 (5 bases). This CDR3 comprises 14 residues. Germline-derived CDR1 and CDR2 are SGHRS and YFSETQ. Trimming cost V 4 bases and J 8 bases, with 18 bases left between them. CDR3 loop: CASSPEGTRREAFF. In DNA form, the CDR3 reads TGCGCCAGCAGCCCGGAGGGGACCCGGAGGGAAGCTTTCTTT.

For the CDR3, the DNA is TGTGCCAGCAGCGCTCGGGACGGCCCCTACGAGCAGTACTTC. Encoded protein: CASSARDGPYEQYF. The rearrangement links TRBV9 to TRBJ2-7; the D call may be TRBD1 or TRBD2 (5 bases each). CDR1 and CDR2 (germline): SGDLS, YYNGEE. V gave up 3 bases and J gave up 2 bases, with 12 bases separating them. The CDR3 covers 14 residues.